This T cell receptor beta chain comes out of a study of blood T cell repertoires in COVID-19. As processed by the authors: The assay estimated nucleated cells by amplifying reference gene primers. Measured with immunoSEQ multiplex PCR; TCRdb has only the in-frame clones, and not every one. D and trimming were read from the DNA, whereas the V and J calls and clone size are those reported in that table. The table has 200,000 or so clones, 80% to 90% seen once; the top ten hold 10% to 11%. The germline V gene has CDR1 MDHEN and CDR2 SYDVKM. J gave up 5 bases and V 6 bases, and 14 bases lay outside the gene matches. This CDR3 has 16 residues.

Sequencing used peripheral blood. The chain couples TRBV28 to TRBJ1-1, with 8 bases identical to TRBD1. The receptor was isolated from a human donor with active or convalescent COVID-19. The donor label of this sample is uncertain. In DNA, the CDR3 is TGTGCCAGCAGCATTTCCGACAGGGGATGGTTAACTGAAGCTTTCTTT. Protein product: CASSISDRGWLTEAFF.